This T cell receptor (beta chain) was obtained from a study of T-cell reconstitution after alpha-beta-depleted transplantation in children. Trimming removed 0 bases at V and 0 bases at J, with 10 bases between. In germline, CDR1 is SGHRS, CDR2 YFSETQ. CDR3 size: 15 residues. This clonotype was observed at least ten times. Unique molecular identifiers were used in preparing the TCRbeta library. One entry per CDR3 protein results from TCRdb running MiXCR on the PCR reads. This sample yields approximately 350,000 distinct CDR3 sequences, of which around 10% are seen a single time; about 2.3% belongs to the top ten.

J is TRBJ2-7 and V is TRBV5-1; D may be TRBD1 (6 bases). The material sequenced was PBMCs from the stem cell graft donor, taken from the stem cell graft. The source is a human donor who donated a stem cell graft to a child with acute lymphoblastic leukemia. The CDR3 DNA sequence: TGCGCCAGCAGCTTGGGTCAGGGGCTCTCCTACGAGCAGTACTTC. The encoded protein is CASSLGQGLSYEQYF.